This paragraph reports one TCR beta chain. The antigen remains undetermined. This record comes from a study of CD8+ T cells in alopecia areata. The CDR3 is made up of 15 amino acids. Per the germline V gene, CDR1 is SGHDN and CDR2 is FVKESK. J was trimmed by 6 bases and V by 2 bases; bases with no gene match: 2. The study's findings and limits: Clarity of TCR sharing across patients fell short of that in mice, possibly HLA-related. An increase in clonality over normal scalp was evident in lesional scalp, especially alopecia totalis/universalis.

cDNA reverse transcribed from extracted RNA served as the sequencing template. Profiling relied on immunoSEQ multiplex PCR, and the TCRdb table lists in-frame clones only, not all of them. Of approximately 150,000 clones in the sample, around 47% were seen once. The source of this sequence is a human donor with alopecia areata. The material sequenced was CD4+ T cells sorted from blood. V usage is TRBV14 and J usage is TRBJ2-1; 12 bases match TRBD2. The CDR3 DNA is TGTGCCAGCAGCCAATTACTAGCGGGAGGCAATGAGCAGTTCTTC. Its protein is CASSQLLAGGNEQFF. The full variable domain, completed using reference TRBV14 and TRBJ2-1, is EAGVTQFPSHSVIEKGQTVTLRCDPISGHDNLYWYRRVMGKEIKFLLHFVKESKQDESGMPNNRFLAERTGGTYSTLKVQPAELEDSGVYFCASSQLLAGGNEQFFGPGTRLTVL.